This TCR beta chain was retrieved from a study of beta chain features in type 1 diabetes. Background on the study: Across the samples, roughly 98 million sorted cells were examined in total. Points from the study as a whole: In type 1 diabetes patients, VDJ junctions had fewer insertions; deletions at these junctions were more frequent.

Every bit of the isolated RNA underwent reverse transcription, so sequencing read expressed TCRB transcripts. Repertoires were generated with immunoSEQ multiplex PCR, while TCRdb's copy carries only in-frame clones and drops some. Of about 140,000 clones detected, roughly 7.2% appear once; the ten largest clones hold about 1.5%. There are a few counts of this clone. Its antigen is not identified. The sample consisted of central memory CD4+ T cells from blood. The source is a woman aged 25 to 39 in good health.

CDR3 protein: CASSESMSGGFQETQYF. In nucleotides, the CDR3 is TGTGCCAGCAGCGAATCGATGTCGGGAGGGTTCCAAGAGACCCAGTACTTC. V is TRBV9 and J is TRBJ2-5; TRBD2 matches 8 bases. V shed 3 bases and J 1 base; nucleotides not matched to a gene: 11. The CDR3 loop spans 17 amino acids. CDR1 is SGDLS and CDR2 is YYNGEE in the germline V gene.